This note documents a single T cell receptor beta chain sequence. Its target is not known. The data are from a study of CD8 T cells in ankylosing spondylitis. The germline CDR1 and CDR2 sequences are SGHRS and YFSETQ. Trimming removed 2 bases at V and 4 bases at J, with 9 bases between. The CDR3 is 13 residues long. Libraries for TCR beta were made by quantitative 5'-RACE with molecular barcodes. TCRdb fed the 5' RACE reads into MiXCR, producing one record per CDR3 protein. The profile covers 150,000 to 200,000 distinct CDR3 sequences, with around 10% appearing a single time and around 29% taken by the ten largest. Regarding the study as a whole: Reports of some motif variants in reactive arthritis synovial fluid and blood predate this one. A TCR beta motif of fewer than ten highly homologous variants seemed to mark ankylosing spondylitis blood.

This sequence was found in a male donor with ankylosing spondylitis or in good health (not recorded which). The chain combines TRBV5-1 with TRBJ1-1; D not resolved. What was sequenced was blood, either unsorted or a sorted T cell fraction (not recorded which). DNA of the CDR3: TGCGCCAGCAGCTTTTCCGGGGTCACTGAAGCTTTCTTT. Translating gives CASSFSGVTEAFF.